Shown below are 17 T cell receptor beta chains from a single sample sequenced in a study of blood T cell repertoires in COVID-19. Profiled with immunoSEQ multiplex PCR; TCRdb holds only in-frame clones, not every one. The sample carries some 140,000 clones, around four fifths recorded once. Input material: peripheral blood. The source of these receptors is a man in his sixties who had recovered from COVID-19.

Only one count was recorded for this clone. CDR3 in DNA: TGTGCCAGTAGTATATCCCCTACAGTGGCGGGGGAGCAGTACTTC. This gives the protein CASSISPTVAGEQYF. The chain is built from TRBV19 and TRBJ2-7; tentative D call: TRBD2 (6 bases). From germline, CDR1 is LNHDA and CDR2 SQIVND (reference sequence). V shed 2 bases and J shed 7 bases, with 18 bases lying between them. The CDR3 consists of 15 residues.

The chain has TRBV28 and TRBJ1-2, with D tentatively TRBD1 (5 bases). The length of the CDR3 is 13 residues. V lost 7 bases, J lost 7 bases, and 16 bases lay in between. Per the germline V gene, CDR1 is MDHEN and CDR2 is SYDVKM. CDR3 DNA: TGTGCCAGCACCCCTAGGGAAAGGGGTGGCTACACCTTC. Translating it yields CASTPRERGGYTF.

This clone has only a few counts. The V call is TRBV11-3, the J call TRBJ2-2, with a possible D match to TRBD2 (6 bases). Per germline, CDR1 SGHNT and CDR2 YENEEA. This CDR3 comprises 14 residues. Between the trimmed V and J ends, which lost 4 bases and 6 bases, there was a span of 12 bases. The CDR3 DNA sequence: TGTGCCAGCAGCTCGGGGGTGGTACCCGGGGAGCTGTTTTTT. It specifies CASSSGVVPGELFF.

The V and J genes are TRBV5-6 and TRBJ2-5; maybe TRBD2 (6 bases). The CDR3 loop spans 14 amino acids. V lost 0 bases to trimming and J lost 5 bases, with 11 bases between them. Germline assignment: CDR1 SGHDT and CDR2 YYEEEE. In DNA, the CDR3 is TGTGCCAGCAGCTTGGCCGGGGCGGGGGAGACCCAGTACTTC. This gives the protein CASSLAGAGETQYF.

This clone showed up just once. V gene TRBV7-2 combines with J gene TRBJ1-1; D may be TRBD1 (6 bases). The germline V gene encodes CDR1 SGHTA and CDR2 FQGNSA. Trimming took 5 bases from V and 4 from J, leaving 20 bases between them. CDR3 length: 16 amino acids. The CDR3 DNA follows: TGTGCCAGCAGCGGTGGTGCGGGGGACATCCGCACTGAAGCTTTCTTT. Its protein is CASSGGAGDIRTEAFF.

The J gene is TRBJ1-2, the V gene TRBV7-2, with 9 nucleotides matching TRBD1. This CDR3 comprises 15 residues. Per the germline V gene, CDR1 is SGHTA and CDR2 is FQGNSA. The J segment lost 4 bases and the V segment lost 5 bases, leaving 8 bases of the junction unmatched. The CDR3 nucleotides read TGTGCCAGCAGCGCCACAGGGGGCGAAGGCTATGGCTACACCTTC. Translated: CASSATGGEGYGYTF.

CDR3 protein: CASSLRGRQGSNTGELFF. DNA of the CDR3: TGTGCCAGCAGCTTGCGTGGGAGACAGGGATCAAACACCGGGGAGCTGTTTTTT. The genes are TRBV5-5 and TRBJ2-2; 7 bases match TRBD1. Trimming took 1 base from V and 2 from J; bases not matched to a gene: 11. The CDR3 has 18 amino acids. CDR1 and CDR2 (germline): SGHKS, YYEKEE (reference sequence). Based on the CDR3 plus reference TRBV5-5 and TRBJ2-2, the full variable domain is DAGVTQSPTHLIKTRGQQVTLRCSPISGHKSVSWYQQVLGQGPQFIFQYYEKEERGRGNFPDRFSARQFPNYSSELNVNALLLGDSALYLCASSLRGRQGSNTGELFFGEGSRLTVL.

This clone appeared once. The CDR3 is CASSERQGVTRETQYF. The CDR3 DNA reads TGTGCCAGCAGTGAGAGACAGGGGGTGACACGAGAGACCCAGTACTTC. This sequence joins TRBV6-1 and TRBJ2-5, with 9 bases fitting TRBD1. CDR1 is MNHNS and CDR2 is SASEGT in the germline V gene. Trimming removed 3 bases from V and 4 bases from J; junction bases left unmatched: 9. The CDR3 covers 16 residues.

V usage is TRBV6-2 or TRBV6-3 and J usage is TRBJ2-5, with D possibly being TRBD1 (5 bases). V was trimmed by 0 bases and J by 6 bases, leaving 11 bases between them. CDR1 MNHEY and CDR2 SVGEGT come from the germline V gene. The CDR3 is 14 residues long. Here the CDR3 reads CASSYSAGYQTQYF. DNA for the CDR3: TGTGCCAGCAGTTACTCGGCAGGGTATCAGACCCAGTACTTC.

This clone was detected only once. The V and J genes are TRBV28 and TRBJ2-2; the match to TRBD2 covers 7 bases. With 1 base clipped from V and 5 bases from J, the junction kept 7 bases outside the gene matches. The CDR3 length is 16 residues. Germline V CDR1 and CDR2: MDHEN, SYDVKM. CDR3 nucleotides: TGTGCCAGCAGTTTATCCCGCGGGGAGGGTACCGGGGAGCTGTTTTTT. Translating gives CASSLSRGEGTGELFF.

The rearrangement links TRBV24-1 to TRBJ2-3; D ambiguous. V was clipped by 2 bases and J by 4 bases, with 12 bases between them. This CDR3 is built from 15 residues. The germline gives CDR1 KGHDR, CDR2 SFDVKD. This CDR3 reads CATSDYSGPPDTQYF. The CDR3 DNA reads TGTGCCACCAGTGATTACAGTGGGCCCCCAGATACGCAGTATTTT.

V usage is TRBV29-1 and J usage is TRBJ2-5, with D possibly matching TRBD2 (6 bases). Trimming removed 0 bases from V and 7 bases from J, with 12 bases in between. The CDR3 contains 13 residues. Germline lookup yields CDR1 SQVTM and CDR2 ANQGSEA. The CDR3 DNA is TGCAGCGTTGAAGAACGGAGGGAAGGGACCCAGTACTTC. It codes for CSVEERREGTQYF.

The chain combines TRBV28 with TRBJ1-4; 8 nucleotides agree with TRBD1. V dropped 4 bases and J dropped 3; count of bases not matched to a gene: 4. This CDR3 comprises 15 residues. Germline values: CDR1 MDHEN, CDR2 SYDVKM. CDR3 in amino acids: CASSSGGAANEKLFF. CDR3 bases: TGTGCCAGCAGTTCAGGGGGCGCGGCTAATGAAAAACTGTTTTTT.

The V gene is TRBV7-9, the J gene TRBJ2-2, with TRBD1 matching 9 bases. V dropped 8 bases and J dropped 1; count of bases not matched to a gene: 2. Germline V gives CDR1 SEHNR, CDR2 FQNEAQ (reference sequence). CDR3 length: 14 amino acids. The CDR3 region is CASGGQGNTGELFF. The CDR3 region has the DNA TGTGCCAGCGGGGGACAGGGGAACACCGGGGAGCTGTTTTTT. Full variable domain (rest looked up from reference TRBV7-9 and TRBJ2-2): DTGVSQNPRHKITKRGQNVTFRCDPISEHNRLYWYRQTLGQGPEFLTYFQNEAQLEKSRLLSDRFSAERPKGSFSTLEIQRTEQGDSAMYLCASGGQGNTGELFFGEGSRLTVL.

The chain couples TRBV11-2 to TRBJ2-2; 8 bases agree with TRBD1. Looked up from germline, CDR1 is SGHAT and CDR2 is FQNNGV. The CDR3 covers 14 residues. With V trimmed by 5 bases and J by 6 bases, 5 bases remained unmatched. The CDR3 protein is CASSLTGGPGELFF. Here the CDR3 DNA reads TGTGCCAGCAGCCTTACAGGGGGGCCCGGGGAGCTGTTTTTT.

The chain couples TRBV7-9 to TRBJ2-3, with a possible D match to TRBD2 (5 bases). V lost 5 bases to trimming and J lost 5 bases, with 20 bases between them. Germline V lookup: CDR1 SEHNR, CDR2 FQNEAQ (reference sequence). The CDR3 spans 16 residues. CDR3 residues: CASSPGDLAWGDTQYF. The CDR3 nucleotides read TGTGCCAGCAGCCCAGGCGACCTAGCATGGGGAGATACGCAGTATTTT.

This chain joins TRBV24-1 and TRBJ2-2; 7 bases are a match to TRBD1. V was pared by 3 bases and J by 1 base, with 1 base of the junction left unmatched. From germline, CDR1 is KGHDR and CDR2 SFDVKD. The CDR3 has 15 residues. The CDR3 here is CATSDPGGNTGELFF. The CDR3 DNA reads as TGTGCCACCAGTGATCCAGGGGGGAACACCGGGGAGCTGTTTTTT.